Included here is one T cell receptor (beta chain) sequence, with context. Its antigen is not identified. The sample comes from a study of cytomegalovirus exposure and HLA in healthy donors. Study conclusions and caveats: Reports state that TCR beta sequences accurately predicted most subjects' HLA-A and HLA-B alleles. Most TCR sequences showed up rarely, but some public TCRs showed up in many donors.

PCR involved 60 Vbeta and 13 Jbeta primers. Measured with immunoSEQ multiplex PCR; TCRdb has only the in-frame clones, and not every one. The sample holds about 130,000 clones; 78% are singletons and the top ten take around 1.5%. With V trimmed by 4 bases and J by 4 bases, 7 bases remained unmatched. The CDR3 is made up of 14 amino acids. Germline V gene data show CDR1 as GTSNPN and CDR2 as SVGIG (reference sequence). The sequence derives from a woman under 30 in good health and CMV-seronegative. Material: PBMCs. The genes are TRBV30 and TRBJ1-3; 7 positions match TRBD1. The CDR3 protein is CAWTGTGVGNTIYF. The CDR3 DNA is TGTGCCTGGACGGGAACAGGGGTGGGAAACACCATATATTTT.